Here is one TCR beta chain with its context. The data originate from a study of blood T cells in healthy people across ages. Primers used in a second PCR of roughly 6 to 12 cycles were a sample-barcoded 5' primer and a J-beta primer mix. A single record per CDR3 protein comes from TCRdb applying MiXCR to the 5' RACE reads. The sample consists of 1.4 million to 1.5 million distinct CDR3 sequences, around 39% of them appearing once. Specimen: blood. This TCR was recovered from a woman aged 18-35 years in good health.

The CDR3: CASRPGQGGGNTEAFF. The CDR3 nucleotides read TGTGCCAGCAGACCCGGCCAGGGGGGGGGGAACACTGAAGCTTTCTTT. The V and J genes are TRBV12-3 or TRBV12-4 and TRBJ1-1; TRBD1 matches at 7 bases. V gave up 6 bases and J gave up 1 base; unmatched junction bases: 11. The CDR3 has 16 residues.